Listed below are T cell receptor beta chains from one sample, sequenced in a study of cytotoxic CD8 clonotypes in ibrutinib-treated CLL. The method was immunoSEQ multiplex PCR; TCRdb's version includes in-frame clones alone and lacks a portion of them. The sample consists of roughly 58,000 clones, 50% to 70% of them appearing once. The sequencing used PBMCs, collected at disease progression, from a patient treated with ibrutinib. The source of these receptors is a human donor with chronic lymphocytic leukemia. Each CDR3 is given with its conserved first and last residue. D genes are given only for firm matches. The size of a clone is reported for some rows only, either as once, few or many, or as a class for expanded clones.

j_gene: TRBJ1-1; abundance: -; d_gene: -; v_gene: TRBV28; CDR3aa: CASSLEWVGASMNTEAFF; CDR3nt: TGTGCCAGCAGTTTAGAGTGGGTGGGCGCTTCCATGAACACTGAAGCTTTCTTT
j_gene: TRBJ2-3; abundance: -; d_gene: TRBD2; v_gene: TRBV5-4; CDR3aa: CASSLRGGTDTQYF; CDR3nt: TGTGCCAGCAGCTTGCGGGGGGGCACAGATACGCAGTATTTT
j_gene: TRBJ2-5; abundance: few; d_gene: -; v_gene: TRBV5-6; CDR3aa: CASSWVPEVETQYF; CDR3nt: TGTGCCAGCAGCTGGGTTCCAGAGGTAGAGACCCAGTACTTC
j_gene: TRBJ1-4; abundance: -; d_gene: -; v_gene: TRBV7-3; CDR3aa: CASSLTDWRYNEKLFF; CDR3nt: TGTGCCAGCAGCTTAACGGATTGGCGGTATAATGAAAAACTGTTTTTT
j_gene: TRBJ1-6; abundance: few; d_gene: -; v_gene: TRBV27; CDR3aa: CASSFLDQGISPLHF; CDR3nt: TGTGCCAGCAGTTTCCTAGACCAGGGCATATCACCCCTCCACTTT
j_gene: TRBJ1-5; abundance: -; d_gene: -; v_gene: TRBV6-4; CDR3aa: CASSGVQPQHF; CDR3nt: TGTGCCAGCAGTGGAGTGCAGCCCCAGCATTTT
j_gene: TRBJ1-5; abundance: -; d_gene: TRBD1; v_gene: TRBV27; CDR3aa: CASRRTGSNQPQHF; CDR3nt: TGTGCCAGCAGACGGACAGGGTCCAATCAGCCCCAGCATTTT
j_gene: TRBJ2-7; abundance: once; d_gene: TRBD2; v_gene: TRBV27; CDR3aa: CASRTPGLGGPVREQYF; CDR3nt: TGTGCCAGCAGAACGCCGGGACTAGGTGGCCCCGTAAGGGAGCAGTACTTC
j_gene: TRBJ1-1; abundance: -; d_gene: -; v_gene: TRBV20-1; CDR3aa: CSRVEGIF; CDR3nt: TGCAGTCGGGTCGAGGGGATCTTT
j_gene: TRBJ2-7; abundance: once; d_gene: TRBD2; v_gene: TRBV6-5; CDR3aa: CASSYSPGLAYEQYF; CDR3nt: TGTGCCAGCAGTTACTCGCCCGGACTAGCCTACGAGCAGTACTTC
j_gene: TRBJ1-5; abundance: -; d_gene: -; v_gene: TRBV4-1; CDR3aa: CASSQDPGLSNQPQHF; CDR3nt: TGCGCCAGCAGCCAAGATCCCGGGTTAAGCAATCAGCCCCAGCATTTT
j_gene: TRBJ2-1; abundance: -; d_gene: -; v_gene: TRBV6-4; CDR3aa: CASSVLQGRGEQFF; CDR3nt: TGTGCCAGCAGTGTTTTACAGGGGAGGGGAGAGCAGTTCTTC
j_gene: TRBJ1-1; abundance: -; d_gene: -; v_gene: TRBV18; CDR3aa: CASSEPGDTEAFF; CDR3nt: TGTGCCAGCTCCGAACCAGGGGACACTGAAGCTTTCTTT
j_gene: TRBJ2-7; abundance: -; d_gene: -; v_gene: TRBV28; CDR3aa: CASSPTTETYEQYF; CDR3nt: TGTGCCAGCAGTCCCACGACCGAAACCTACGAGCAGTACTTC
j_gene: TRBJ2-7; abundance: few; d_gene: TRBD1; v_gene: TRBV4-2; CDR3aa: CASSIGQGPSYEQYF; CDR3nt: TGTGCCAGCAGCATTGGACAGGGACCTTCCTACGAGCAGTACTTC
j_gene: TRBJ1-4; abundance: few; d_gene: -; v_gene: TRBV5-1; CDR3aa: CASSFGGAPANEKLFF; CDR3nt: TGCGCCAGCAGCTTCGGGGGGGCGCCGGCTAATGAAAAACTGTTTTTT
j_gene: TRBJ2-7; abundance: -; d_gene: -; v_gene: TRBV27; CDR3aa: CASGIYEQYF; CDR3nt: TGTGCCAGCGGAATTTACGAGCAGTACTTC
j_gene: TRBJ1-1; abundance: -; d_gene: TRBD1; v_gene: TRBV6-1; CDR3aa: CASREWTGTFEAFF; CDR3nt: TGTGCCAGCAGAGAATGGACAGGTACGTTTGAAGCTTTCTTT
j_gene: TRBJ1-4; abundance: -; d_gene: TRBD1; v_gene: TRBV30; CDR3aa: CAWCPKQGQGKKLFF; CDR3nt: TGTGCCTGGTGCCCTAAACAGGGACAGGGGAAAAAACTGTTTTTT
j_gene: TRBJ2-5; abundance: many; d_gene: -; v_gene: TRBV27; CDR3aa: CASSGAYEQETQYF; CDR3nt: TGTGCCAGCAGTGGGGCTTACGAACAAGAGACCCAGTACTTC
j_gene: TRBJ2-7; abundance: -; d_gene: -; v_gene: TRBV14; CDR3aa: CASSQRVSYEQYF; CDR3nt: TGTGCCAGCAGCCAGAGGGTATCCTACGAGCAGTACTTC
j_gene: TRBJ2-7; abundance: -; d_gene: -; v_gene: TRBV11-3; CDR3aa: CASSLALVYEQYF; CDR3nt: TGTGCCAGCAGCTTAGCACTGGTCTACGAGCAGTACTTC
j_gene: TRBJ1-2; abundance: -; d_gene: -; v_gene: TRBV18; CDR3aa: CASSPQDLSHGYTF; CDR3nt: TGTGCCAGCTCACCACAGGACCTTTCGCATGGCTACACCTTC